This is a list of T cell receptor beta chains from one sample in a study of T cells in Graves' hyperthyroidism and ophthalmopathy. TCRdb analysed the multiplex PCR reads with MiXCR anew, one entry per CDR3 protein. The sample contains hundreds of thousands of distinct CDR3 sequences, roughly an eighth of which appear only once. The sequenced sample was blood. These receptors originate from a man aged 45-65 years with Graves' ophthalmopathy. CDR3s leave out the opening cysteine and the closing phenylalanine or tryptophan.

CDR3aa: ASSLLPAGSAYNEQF
j_gene: TRBJ2-1
v_gene: TRBV7-8

CDR3aa: ATSTGGEEGTEAF
j_gene: TRBJ1-1
v_gene: TRBV15

CDR3aa: ASSEYLAMNTEAF
j_gene: TRBJ1-1
v_gene: TRBV25-1

CDR3aa: ASSPTAVVVEQF
j_gene: TRBJ2-1
v_gene: TRBV12-3/TRBV12-4

CDR3aa: ASAAGFGNTIY
j_gene: TRBJ1-3
v_gene: TRBV7-9

CDR3aa: ASSRRAFQGALFPDTQY
j_gene: TRBJ2-3
v_gene: TRBV5-1

CDR3aa: ASSAGRVNTEKLF
j_gene: TRBJ1-4
v_gene: TRBV9

CDR3aa: ASSLLSQIEAF
j_gene: TRBJ1-1
v_gene: TRBV11-1

CDR3aa: ASSRAGTTTADTQY
j_gene: TRBJ2-3
v_gene: TRBV3-1

CDR3aa: ASSLWTGGYEQY
j_gene: TRBJ2-7
v_gene: TRBV27

CDR3aa: ASSPGRDIQY
j_gene: TRBJ2-4
v_gene: TRBV5-1

CDR3aa: ASSYSTQGNYQPQH
j_gene: TRBJ1-5
v_gene: TRBV7-2

CDR3aa: ASRRGPDYGYT
j_gene: TRBJ1-2
v_gene: TRBV28

CDR3aa: AIRVSLSYNEQF
j_gene: TRBJ2-1
v_gene: TRBV10-3

CDR3aa: SARVSWAGVYEQY
j_gene: TRBJ2-7
v_gene: TRBV20-1

CDR3aa: ASRTSGRGDTGELF
j_gene: TRBJ2-2
v_gene: TRBV6-1

CDR3aa: AWSRQTNSPLH
j_gene: TRBJ1-6
v_gene: TRBV30

CDR3aa: ASSSPPGLAGANQETQY
j_gene: TRBJ2-5
v_gene: TRBV5-1

CDR3aa: ASSRAHNEQF
j_gene: TRBJ2-1
v_gene: TRBV9

CDR3aa: ASSPVGAIGETQY
j_gene: TRBJ2-5
v_gene: TRBV7-6

CDR3aa: ATSETSGRYEQF
j_gene: TRBJ2-1
v_gene: TRBV24-1

CDR3aa: SVQWRTGRSGANVLT
j_gene: TRBJ2-6
v_gene: TRBV29-1

CDR3aa: ASRQLASGRNYEQY
j_gene: TRBJ2-7
v_gene: TRBV6-1

CDR3aa: ASSPSRTTAKGTGELF
j_gene: TRBJ2-2
v_gene: TRBV5-1

CDR3aa: ASSTPGGSYEQY
j_gene: TRBJ2-7
v_gene: TRBV19